The 28 T cell receptor beta chains reported below all come from one sample, sequenced in a study of T cell responses to AZD1222 COVID-19 vaccine. TCRdb keeps only in-frame clones here, not all; method: immunoSEQ multiplex PCR. The sample holds about 90,000 clones, about 93% seen once. The sequencing here drew on peripheral blood, taken on day 0 of MenACWY control vaccination. The receptors here all came from an adult in good health.

This clone was seen just once. V gene TRBV25-1 combines with J gene TRBJ1-2; D gene ambiguous. Germline V gene sequence: CDR1 MGHDK, CDR2 SYGVNS. This CDR3 region has 11 residues. Deletions cut 5 bases from V and 3 bases from J, with 4 bases between. This CDR3 is CASSTHYGYTF. The CDR3 DNA reads TGTGCCAGCAGTACCCACTATGGCTACACCTTC.

The genes are TRBV18 and TRBJ1-1; TRBD1 matches 7 bases. V shed 5 bases and J 1 base; nucleotides not matched to a gene: 4. CDR3 length: 14 residues. CDR1 is KGHSH and CDR2 is LQKENI in the germline V gene. As DNA, the CDR3 is TGTGCCAGCTCATCGCGACAGGGGAACACTGAAGCTTTCTTT. Its translation: CASSSRQGNTEAFF.

The V and J genes are TRBV6-2 or TRBV6-3 and TRBJ2-2, with 7 bases fitting TRBD1. CDR3 length: 19 amino acids. V lost 4 bases, J lost 1 base, and 15 bases stayed unmatched. CDR1 is MNHEY and CDR2 is SVGEGT in the germline V gene. This chain's CDR3 is CASSSPGDWTGKNTGELFF. The CDR3 region has the DNA TGTGCCAGCAGTTCCCCCGGGGATTGGACAGGCAAGAACACCGGGGAGCTGTTTTTT.

The chain recombines TRBV12-3 or TRBV12-4 with TRBJ2-5; D is unresolved. This CDR3 is built from 12 residues. V shed 3 bases and J shed 5 bases, with 7 bases lying between them. CDR3 nucleotides: TGTGCCAGCAGTTTCGGTCTGGAGACCCAGTACTTC. Its translation: CASSFGLETQYF.

This chain links TRBV7-2 with TRBJ1-4; D is possibly TRBD1 (5 bases). CDR3 length: 14 amino acids. Germline CDR1 reads SGHTA; CDR2 reads FQGNSA. V was shortened by 2 bases and J by 8 bases, with 12 bases between the two germline ends. The CDR3: CASSLWGFGEKLFF. CDR3 coding DNA: TGTGCCAGCAGCTTATGGGGCTTTGGGGAAAAACTGTTTTTT. Filled out from reference TRBV7-2 and TRBJ1-4, the complete variable domain reads GAGVSQSPSNKVTEKGKDVELRCDPISGHTALYWYRQSLGQGLEFLIYFQGNSAPDKSGLPSDRFSAERTGGSVSTLTIQRTQQEDSAVYLCASSLWGFGEKLFFGSGTQLSVL.

The chain carries TRBV11-2 and TRBJ2-7, with 10 bases fitting TRBD1. The CDR3 extends over 15 amino acids. CDR1 and CDR2 (germline): SGHAT, FQNNGV. J was trimmed by 4 bases and V by 5 bases; bases with no gene match: 8. The DNA for the CDR3 is TGTGCCAGCAGCCTCCAGACAGGGGGCTTTTACGAGCAGTACTTC. Protein product: CASSLQTGGFYEQYF.

J is TRBJ1-1 and V is TRBV19; D uncertain. V was clipped by 7 bases and J by 2 bases, with 11 bases between them. The germline gives CDR1 LNHDA, CDR2 SQIVND (reference sequence). The CDR3 has 13 amino acids. The CDR3 here is CASKGSSNTEAFF. The CDR3 coding sequence is TGTGCCAGTAAGGGCAGCTCAAACACTGAAGCTTTCTTT.

The sample holds one count of this clone. The sample has other DNA sequences that encode this CDR3 too. The chain has TRBV11-3 and TRBJ2-7; D is possibly TRBD1 or TRBD2 (5 bases each). CDR3 length equals 12 residues. The V end lost 2 bases, the J end lost 6 bases, and 8 bases lay between the germline ends. Germline V gene data show CDR1 as SGHNT and CDR2 as YENEEA. The CDR3 reads CASSLTGGEQYF. CDR3 DNA: TGTGCCAGCAGCTTAACTGGGGGCGAGCAGTACTTC.

This chain links TRBV18 with TRBJ2-7; D is possibly TRBD2 (5 bases). This CDR3 spans 14 amino acids. Trimming stripped 1 base from V and 5 bases from J, with 12 bases between. In germline, CDR1 is KGHSH, CDR2 LQKENI. This chain's CDR3 is CASSPQAVPDEQYF. In DNA, the CDR3 is TGTGCCAGCTCACCACAAGCGGTGCCTGACGAGCAGTACTTC. Full variable domain (rest looked up from reference TRBV18 and TRBJ2-7): NAGVMQNPRHLVRRRGQEARLRCSPMKGHSHVYWYRQLPEEGLKFMVYLQKENIIDESGMPKERFSAEFPKEGPSILRIQQVVRGDSAAYFCASSPQAVPDEQYFGPGTRLTVT.

The CDR3 nucleotides are TGTGCCAGCAGCTTAACCGGGACAGGGGACACTGAAGCTTTCTTT. Translation: CASSLTGTGDTEAFF. This sequence joins TRBV7-9 and TRBJ1-1, with 10 bases matching TRBD1. Germline V lookup: CDR1 SEHNR, CDR2 FQNEAQ (reference sequence). The CDR3 is 15 amino acids. The ends lost 2 bases at V and 3 bases at J; junction bases unmatched: 3.

The J gene is TRBJ1-6, the V gene TRBV28, with D possibly being TRBD1 (5 bases). The CDR3 spans 17 residues. Trimming stripped 3 bases from V and 11 bases from J, with 23 bases between. Germline CDR1 is MDHEN and CDR2 is SYDVKM. The CDR3, as DNA: TGTGCCAGCAGTTTCCCAGGCAGGGATAACTCGAGAACACCCCTCCACTTT. It codes for CASSFPGRDNSRTPLHF. The full variable domain, rest sourced from reference TRBV28 and TRBJ1-6, is DVKVTQSSRYLVKRTGEKVFLECVQDMDHENMFWYRQDPGLGLRLIYFSYDVKMKEKGDIPEGYSVSREKKERFSLILESASTNQTSMYLCASSFPGRDNSRTPLHFGNGTRLTVT.

V usage is TRBV14 and J usage is TRBJ2-7, with a possible D match to TRBD1 (6 bases). The CDR3 runs to 14 residues. V lost 3 bases and J 2 bases, leaving 11 bases between the germline ends. Germline V gene sequence: CDR1 SGHDN, CDR2 FVKESK. CDR3 loop: CASSQRGITYEQYF. The CDR3 region has the DNA TGTGCCAGCAGCCAGAGGGGGATTACCTACGAGCAGTACTTC.

The J gene is TRBJ1-2, the V gene TRBV5-1; a possible D gene is TRBD1 (5 bases). CDR3 size: 16 residues. CDR1 is SGHRS and CDR2 is YFSETQ in the germline V gene. V dropped 0 bases and J dropped 5 bases, with 17 bases sitting between them. The CDR3 loop is CASSLGGAPYGYGYTF. The CDR3 bases are TGCGCCAGCAGCTTGGGCGGGGCCCCCTATGGTTATGGCTACACCTTC.

This sequence joins TRBV11-2 and TRBJ2-3; D remains ambiguous. V lost 4 bases to trimming and J lost 6 bases, with 11 bases between them. CDR3 length: 13 residues. Germline-derived CDR1 and CDR2 are SGHAT and FQNNGV. The CDR3 protein is CASSSSPPDTQYF. For the CDR3, the DNA is TGTGCCAGCAGCTCCTCTCCGCCGGATACGCAGTATTTT. Variable domain in full (rest from reference TRBV11-2 and TRBJ2-3): EAGVAQSPRYKIIEKRQSVAFWCNPISGHATLYWYQQILGQGPKLLIQFQNNGVVDDSQLPKDRFSAERLKGVDSTLKIQPAKLEDSAVYLCASSSSPPDTQYFGPGTRLTVL.

Only a few counts were recorded for this clone. This chain links TRBV4-3 with TRBJ1-5; D possibly corresponds to TRBD1 (5 bases). Germline V lookup: CDR1 LGHNA, CDR2 YSLEER. Trimming took 0 bases from V and 0 from J, leaving 9 bases between them. The CDR3 runs 16 residues. The chain's CDR3 is CASSQDPGNSNQPQHF. The CDR3 bases are TGCGCCAGCAGCCAAGATCCAGGGAATAGCAATCAGCCCCAGCATTTT.

J is TRBJ1-3 and V is TRBV5-5; 8 nucleotides align to TRBD1. Germline V gene sequence: CDR1 SGHKS, CDR2 YYEKEE (reference sequence). With V trimmed by 1 base and J by 0 bases, 12 bases remained unmatched. The CDR3 covers 19 residues. The DNA for the CDR3 is TGTGCCAGCAGCTTGAATGACAGGGGTCTAATTAGCTCTGGAAACACCATATATTTT. This encodes CASSLNDRGLISSGNTIYF.

The chain has TRBV6-5 and TRBJ1-2; TRBD1 matches at 8 bases. V shed 6 bases and J 5 bases; nucleotides not matched to a gene: 8. This CDR3 spans 14 amino acids. Germline V gene sequence: CDR1 MNHEY, CDR2 SVGAGI. CDR3 in amino acids: CASRDTGGRYGYTF. CDR3 nucleotide sequence: TGTGCCAGCAGAGACACAGGGGGGAGGTATGGCTACACCTTC.

This chain joins TRBV4-1 and TRBJ1-2; D might be TRBD1 (5 bases). With 0 bases removed from V and 4 bases from J, the gap between germline ends came to 6 bases. The CDR3 length is 13 residues. Germline assignment: CDR1 MGHRA and CDR2 YSYEKL. CDR3 coding DNA: TGCGCCAGCAGCCAAGAGGGGGGCTATGGCTACACCTTC. The encoded protein is CASSQEGGYGYTF.

This clone has just one count. The chain employs TRBV5-1 and TRBJ2-1, with D tentatively TRBD1 or TRBD2 (6 bases each). The CDR3 totals 14 residues. Germline assignment: CDR1 SGHRS and CDR2 YFSETQ. Trimming stripped 4 bases from V and 5 bases from J, with 13 bases between. In DNA, the CDR3 is TGCGCCAGCAGCCTGGGGGGCCCTCACAATGAGCAGTTCTTC. As protein: CASSLGGPHNEQFF.

The V and J genes are TRBV5-1 and TRBJ2-7; D may be TRBD1 or TRBD2 (5 bases each). V lost 3 bases and J lost 10, with 14 bases in between. The CDR3 is 12 residues long. The germline CDR1 and CDR2 sequences are SGHRS and YFSETQ. CDR3 DNA: TGCGCCAGCAGCTCGGACCTGGGGGTACAGTACTTC. It translates to CASSSDLGVQYF.

On this clone: This specimen includes other DNA sequences encoding the same CDR3. V and J are TRBV3-1 (or the pseudogene TRBV3-2) and TRBJ1-2, with unresolved D. The CDR3 contains 13 residues. CDR1 is LGHDT and CDR2 is YNNKEL in the germline V gene (reference sequence). The V end lost 1 base, the J end lost 1 base, and 4 bases lay between the germline ends. Here the CDR3 DNA reads TGTGCCAGCAGCCAAGGGAGTAACTATGGCTACACCTTC. This codes for CASSQGSNYGYTF.

The chain joins TRBV7-2 to TRBJ1-5; the D is unclear. Germline CDR1 SGHTA, CDR2 FQGNSA. Trimming took 3 bases from V and 3 from J, leaving 9 bases between them. This CDR3 is built from 14 residues. The CDR3 sequence is CASSFLALNQPQHF. CDR3 nucleotide sequence: TGTGCCAGCAGCTTTTTGGCCCTCAATCAGCCCCAGCATTTT. The full variable domain, with the rest looked up from reference TRBV7-2 and TRBJ1-5, is GAGVSQSPSNKVTEKGKDVELRCDPISGHTALYWYRQSLGQGLEFLIYFQGNSAPDKSGLPSDRFSAERTGGSVSTLTIQRTQQEDSAVYLCASSFLALNQPQHFGDGTRLSIL.

This clone has a single count. The CDR3 DNA follows: TGTGCCAGCAGCCCGTACCAAGGTACGCAGTATTTT. Protein sequence: CASSPYQGTQYF. The chain recombines TRBV7-8 with TRBJ2-3, with D hard to call. Germline V CDR1 and CDR2: SGHVS, FQNEAQ. Between the trimmed V and J ends, which lost 5 bases and 8 bases, there was a span of 11 bases. The CDR3 has 12 residues.

This clone was counted once. The chain is built from TRBV11-2 and TRBJ1-1, with D unclear. This CDR3 has 14 residues. The germline gives CDR1 SGHAT, CDR2 FQNNGV. Trimming pared 1 base from V and 1 base from J, leaving 7 bases between. The CDR3 spells CASSLGTANTEAFF. CDR3 coding DNA: TGTGCCAGCAGCTTAGGGACGGCGAACACTGAAGCTTTCTTT.

This sequence joins TRBV7-9 and TRBJ2-2, with TRBD2 identical over 8 bases. The CDR3 spans 15 residues. V shed 5 bases, J shed 4 bases, and the junction held 6 bases outside the gene matches. Germline CDR1 and CDR2: SEHNR and FQNEAQ (reference sequence). The CDR3 loop is CASSPGGASTGELFF. For the CDR3, the DNA is TGTGCCAGCAGCCCCGGGGGGGCCAGCACCGGGGAGCTGTTTTTT.

Details on this clone: The junction departs from germline at one end; a sequencing error may be responsible. The chain combines TRBV7-7 with TRBJ1-1; D remains ambiguous. The CDR3 totals 11 residues. Germline CDR1 SSHAT, CDR2 FNYEAQ (reference sequence). The CDR3 sequence is CASSFFVQAFF. The CDR3 DNA follows: TGTGCTAGCAGCTTCTTTGTACAAGCTTTCTTT.

This clone was counted once. This chain links TRBV10-3 with TRBJ1-1; D is unresolved. CDR1 is ENHRY and CDR2 is SYGVKD in the germline V gene. V gave up 0 bases and J gave up 9 bases, with 5 bases separating them. The CDR3 consists of 11 residues. Here the CDR3 reads CAISESDKAFF. The DNA of the CDR3 is TGTGCCATCAGTGAGTCAGACAAAGCTTTCTTT.

This rearrangement joins TRBV18 to TRBJ1-5; D is unresolved. The germline gives CDR1 KGHSH, CDR2 LQKENI. The CDR3 has 15 residues. V gave up 0 bases and J gave up 1 base, with 7 bases separating them. CDR3 DNA sequence: TGTGCCAGCTCACCACCAGGATTGAGCAATCAGCCCCAGCATTTT. Protein: CASSPPGLSNQPQHF.